These 5 T cell receptor beta chains share one sample of origin, sequenced in a study of STAT5B mutations in CD4+ large granular lymphocyte leukemia. The protocol was immunoSEQ multiplex PCR, while the TCRdb copy is restricted to in-frame clones and leaves out a portion. Of over 35,000 clones listed, around 85% were seen once; the top ten hold approximately 0.33%. Sequenced material: CD4+ T cells from blood buffy coats. These receptors originate from a human donor in good health.

The chain is built from TRBV27 and TRBJ2-1, with 7 bases identical to TRBD1. The CDR3 is made up of 14 amino acids. Losses at the gene ends were 2 bases for V and 8 bases for J; bases not matched to a gene: 6. CDR1 and CDR2 (germline): MNHEY, SMNVEV (reference sequence). The CDR3: CASSLKGASDEQFF. The CDR3 nucleotides read TGTGCCAGCAGTTTAAAGGGGGCGAGCGATGAGCAGTTCTTC.

This clone is medium-sized in the sample. The chain links TRBV7-6 to TRBJ2-7; 9 bases line up with TRBD1. CDR1 and CDR2 (germline): SGHVS, FNYEAQ. The length of the CDR3 is 14 residues. J lost 6 bases, V lost 0 bases, and 3 bases had no gene match. This CDR3 is CASSLATGGREQYF. CDR3 sequence (DNA): TGTGCCAGCAGCTTAGCAACAGGGGGCCGCGAGCAGTACTTC.

This clone was counted between two and nine times. V usage is TRBV9 and J usage is TRBJ1-1, with TRBD1 matching over 7 bases. CDR3 length: 13 amino acids. Germline CDR1 is SGDLS and CDR2 is YYNGEE. V shed 3 bases, J shed 2 bases, and the junction held 1 base outside the gene matches. This chain's CDR3 is CASSGQGNTEAFF. Written as DNA, the CDR3 is TGTGCCAGCAGCGGACAGGGTAACACTGAAGCTTTCTTT.

The chain couples TRBV19 to TRBJ2-1, with 7 positions matching TRBD2. The germline V gene has CDR1 LNHDA and CDR2 SQIVND (reference sequence). Trimming took 9 bases from V and 2 from J; bases not matched to a gene: 10. This CDR3 has 15 amino acids. DNA of the CDR3: TGTGCCAGCTCGTCTAGCGGCAACGCCTACAATGAGCAGTTCTTC. Protein: CASSSSGNAYNEQFF. Based on the CDR3 plus reference TRBV19 and TRBJ2-1, the full variable domain is DGGITQSPKYLFRKEGQNVTLSCEQNLNHDAMYWYRQDPGQGLRLIYYSQIVNDFQKGDIAEGYSVSREKKESFPLTVTSAQKNPTAFYLCASSSSGNAYNEQFFGPGTRLTVL.

The chain uses TRBV4-1 and TRBJ2-3; D is ambiguous. CDR1 is MGHRA and CDR2 is YSYEKL in the germline V gene. The ends were cut back, 1 base at V and 2 bases at J, with 10 bases in the middle. The CDR3 length is 15 residues. The CDR3 sequence: CASSQVGVATDTQYF. In DNA, the CDR3 is TGCGCCAGCAGCCAAGTTGGGGTAGCCACAGATACGCAGTATTTT.